The next 20 T cell receptor beta chains were all read from a single sample in a study of cytomegalovirus exposure and HLA in healthy donors. The primer mix had 60 Vbeta and 13 Jbeta primers. Some clones are missing from TCRdb's copy, which holds only in-frame ones; the method was immunoSEQ multiplex PCR. The table includes about 200,000 clones, roughly four fifths detected once. The specimen sequenced was PBMCs. Receptors originate from a man aged 40-50 years in good health and CMV-seropositive.

The chain employs TRBV5-6 and TRBJ1-5; D not resolved. The CDR3 extends over 14 amino acids. V gave up 4 bases and J gave up 4 bases, with 12 bases separating them. Germline CDR1 SGHDT, CDR2 YYEEEE. The CDR3 here is CASSQALTNQPQHF. CDR3 DNA: TGTGCCAGCAGCCAAGCCCTCACGAATCAGCCCCAGCATTTT.

This clone was picked up a small number of times. The genes are TRBV13 and TRBJ2-1; possibly TRBD1 for D (6 bases). V was clipped by 5 bases and J by 4 bases, with 12 bases between them. The CDR3 length is 14 residues. Germline values: CDR1 PRHDT, CDR2 FYEKMQ (reference sequence). The DNA of the CDR3 is TGTGCCAGCAGCGACTTGGACAGTTACAATGAGCAGTTCTTC. This gives the protein CASSDLDSYNEQFF.

This clone showed up just once. The chain joins TRBV2 to TRBJ2-1, with D possibly TRBD1 on 7 matching bases. Trimming took off 5 bases at V and 7 bases at J, with 15 bases between the two ends. The CDR3 has 14 amino acids. CDR1 is SNHLY and CDR2 is FYNNEI in the germline V gene. CDR3 protein: CASSIGQGGNEQFF. In nucleotides, the CDR3 is TGTGCCAGCAGTATAGGTCAGGGGGGAAATGAGCAGTTCTTC. Full variable domain (remainder filled in from reference TRBV2 and TRBJ2-1): EPEVTQTPSHQVTQMGQEVILRCVPISNHLYFYWYRQILGQKVEFLVSFYNNEISEKSEIFDDQFSVERPDGSNFTLKIRSTKLEDSAMYFCASSIGQGGNEQFFGPGTRLTVL.

J is TRBJ2-3 and V is TRBV4-2; a possible D gene is TRBD1 (6 bases). V was pared by 0 bases and J by 1 base, with 8 bases between. This CDR3 spans 15 amino acids. Per the germline V gene, CDR1 is LGHNA and CDR2 is YNFKEQ. The CDR3 sequence is CASSQDGQRTDTQYF. CDR3 DNA: TGTGCCAGCAGCCAAGATGGACAGCGCACAGATACGCAGTATTTT.

This rearrangement joins TRBV6-1 to TRBJ1-3, with D maybe TRBD1 (5 bases). Germline lookup yields CDR1 MNHNS and CDR2 SASEGT. Trimming took off 5 bases at V and 0 bases at J, with 11 bases between the two ends. CDR3 length equals 15 residues. This chain's CDR3 is CASSSGPTSGNTIYF. CDR3 bases: TGTGCCAGCAGTTCAGGGCCGACCTCTGGAAACACCATATATTTT.

The rearrangement uses TRBV28 and TRBJ1-2; D gene unclear. V lost 11 bases, J lost 4 bases, and 14 bases lay in between. The CDR3 runs to 12 residues. Per the germline V gene, CDR1 is MDHEN and CDR2 is SYDVKM. The CDR3 DNA follows: TGTGCCGCCCACAGCTCTCTCTATGGCTACACCTTC. The encoded protein is CAAHSSLYGYTF.

The V call is TRBV18, the J call TRBJ1-5; 7 bases are a match to TRBD1. The V gene end was trimmed by 2 bases and the J gene end by 9 bases; junction bases not matched to a gene: 10. CDR3 length: 15 residues. Germline assignment: CDR1 KGHSH and CDR2 LQKENI. CDR3 in DNA: TGTGCCAGCTCACCAAACCGGGACAGCCTACCGCCCCAGCATTTT. It is translated as CASSPNRDSLPPQHF.

The CDR3 DNA is TGCGCCAGCAGCTGGGGGACAGGGGGCATGAACACTGAAGCTTTCTTT. Translation gives CASSWGTGGMNTEAFF. The V and J genes are TRBV5-1 and TRBJ1-1, with 12 bases identical to TRBD1. Germline V gene lookup returns CDR1 SGHRS and CDR2 YFSETQ. This CDR3 spans 16 amino acids. The V gene end was trimmed by 3 bases and the J gene end by 0 bases; junction bases not matched to a gene: 3.

V usage is TRBV27 and J usage is TRBJ1-2; 7 bases agree with TRBD1. Germline-derived CDR1 and CDR2 are MNHEY and SMNVEV (reference sequence). The CDR3 consists of 16 residues. Trimming at V came to 4 bases and at J to 4 bases, leaving 12 bases not matched to a gene. The chain's CDR3 is CASSSSTGQPSYGYTF. DNA of the CDR3: TGTGCCAGCAGTTCTTCCACGGGACAGCCATCCTATGGCTACACCTTC.

The V gene is TRBV15, the J gene TRBJ2-2; D not resolved. This CDR3 spans 13 amino acids. Trimming left V 1 base short and J 5 bases short, with 5 bases between. Germline lookup yields CDR1 LNHNV and CDR2 YYDKDF (reference sequence). CDR3 amino acids: CATSRARTGELFF. CDR3 in DNA: TGTGCCACCAGCAGAGCCAGAACCGGGGAGCTGTTTTTT.

In nucleotides, the CDR3 is TGTGCCAGCAGCCTCCGAGCGGGAGGTACTACTCGCGAGCAGTACTTC. Its protein product is CASSLRAGGTTREQYF. The V gene is TRBV4-2, the J gene TRBJ2-7; 9 bases fit TRBD2. After removal of 4 bases from V and 6 bases from J, the junction contained 13 bases not matched to a gene. The CDR3 spans 16 residues. The germline CDR1 and CDR2 sequences are LGHNA and YNFKEQ.

This clone was counted between two and nine times. V usage is TRBV7-6 and J usage is TRBJ2-3; no clear D. The V gene's germline CDR1 is SGHVS and CDR2 FNYEAQ. The CDR3 has 13 amino acids. The V end was cut by 1 base, the J end by 5 bases, with 7 bases between. CDR3 DNA sequence: TGTGCCAGCAGCTTAGGCCCCGGAGATACGCAGTATTTT. This sequence encodes CASSLGPGDTQYF. Supplemented by reference TRBV7-6 and TRBJ2-3, the full variable domain reads GAGVSQSPRYKVTKRGQDVALRCDPISGHVSLYWYRQALGQGPEFLTYFNYEAQQDKSGLPNDRFSAERPEGSISTLTIQRTEQRDSAMYRCASSLGPGDTQYFGPGTRLTVL.

As DNA, the CDR3 is TGTGCCAGCAGCCGTCTCCCGGGACAGGGGGCGATCGGGAAGACCCAGTACTTC. This translates into CASSRLPGQGAIGKTQYF. This chain joins TRBV5-8 and TRBJ2-5; 12 nucleotides match TRBD1. V was clipped by 4 bases and J by 6 bases; unmatched bases: 16. The CDR3 is made up of 18 amino acids. Germline assignment: CDR1 SGHTS and CDR2 YDEGEE. The full variable domain, completed using reference TRBV5-8 and TRBJ2-5, is EAGVTQSPTHLIKTRGQQATLRCSPISGHTSVYWYQQALGLGLQFLLWYDEGEERNRGNFPPRFSGRQFPNYSSELNVNALELEDSALYLCASSRLPGQGAIGKTQYFGPGTRLLVL.

This clone was detected only a few times. The gene calls are TRBV6-5 and TRBJ2-1, with 10 bases matching TRBD1. From germline, CDR1 is MNHEY and CDR2 SVGAGI. Trimming cost V 5 bases and J 5 bases; bases outside gene matches: 6. The CDR3 totals 15 residues. CDR3 bases: TGTGCCAGCAGTACCGACAGGGGGCGCGACAATGAGCAGTTCTTC. Translated, it gives CASSTDRGRDNEQFF.

V usage is TRBV29-1 and J usage is TRBJ1-4; the D is unclear. The CDR3 is made up of 13 amino acids. Trimming left V 4 bases short and J 15 bases short, with 21 bases between. Germline lookup yields CDR1 SQVTM and CDR2 ANQGSEA. The CDR3, as DNA: TGCAGCGTTGGTGACATAGTGGCGAGCCCCTTGTTTTTT. Translated, it gives CSVGDIVASPLFF.

The V and J genes are TRBV7-8 and TRBJ2-2; 9 bases are shared with TRBD1. V lost 3 bases to trimming and J lost 4 bases; unmatched junction nucleotides: 12. The CDR3 runs to 18 residues. Germline lookup yields CDR1 SGHVS and CDR2 FQNEAQ. The CDR3, as DNA: TGTGCCAGCAGCTTGATGGCCCCGGGACAGGGAACCACCGGGGAGCTGTTTTTT. It yields the protein CASSLMAPGQGTTGELFF.

The V call is TRBV28, the J call TRBJ1-1; 9 bases are a match to TRBD1. The CDR3 consists of 15 residues. The V and J ends lost 4 bases and 4 bases, in that order; junction bases with no gene match: 7. Germline CDR1 MDHEN, CDR2 SYDVKM. The CDR3 region is CASSSHRGLGTEAFF. The CDR3 DNA sequence: TGTGCCAGCAGTTCCCACAGGGGGCTGGGCACTGAAGCTTTCTTT.

This chain uses TRBV18 with TRBJ2-7; 7 bases fit TRBD1. Germline CDR1 reads KGHSH; CDR2 reads LQKENI. This CDR3 is 17 amino acids long. V shed 4 bases and J 1 base; nucleotides not matched to a gene: 13. CDR3 loop: CASSLLTGTALSYEQYF. DNA for the CDR3: TGTGCCAGCTCACTCCTGACCGGGACAGCCTTATCCTACGAGCAGTACTTC. The variable domain in full, completed from reference TRBV18 and TRBJ2-7, reads NAGVMQNPRHLVRRRGQEARLRCSPMKGHSHVYWYRQLPEEGLKFMVYLQKENIIDESGMPKERFSAEFPKEGPSILRIQQVVRGDSAAYFCASSLLTGTALSYEQYFGPGTRLTVT.

The chain recombines TRBV6-6 with TRBJ2-6; no clear D gene. The CDR3 sequence is 15 residues long. Trimming shortened V by 5 bases and J by 0 bases, and 8 bases separated the two germline ends. Germline CDR1 reads MNHNY; CDR2 reads SVGAGI (reference sequence). CDR3 loop: CASSEVSSGANVLTF. In nucleotides, the CDR3 is TGTGCCAGCAGTGAGGTTAGCTCTGGGGCCAACGTCCTGACTTTC.

This chain connects TRBV10-1 to TRBJ2-7; 7 nucleotides align to TRBD1. The CDR3 has 14 amino acids. V shed 5 bases, J shed 0 bases, and the junction held 4 bases outside the gene matches. Germline loops: CDR1 WNHNN, CDR2 SYGVQD (reference sequence). CDR3: CASSPGGDSYEQYF. The CDR3 coding sequence is TGCGCCAGCAGTCCAGGGGGAGACTCCTACGAGCAGTACTTC.